Reported below is one T cell receptor (beta chain). TCRdb ran MiXCR on the RT-PCR reads and lists one entry per CDR3 protein. The sample carries about 23,000 distinct CDR3 sequences, around 29% recorded once. The data derive from a study of patients and donors after allogeneic stem cell transplantation. The CDR3 spans 16 residues. From germline, CDR1 is MGHRA and CDR2 YSYEKL. V gave up 1 base and J gave up 0 bases, with 10 bases separating them. The sequencing sample was made of blood, either unsorted or a sorted T cell fraction (not recorded which). The J gene is TRBJ1-3, the V gene TRBV4-1; tentatively, D is TRBD1 (6 bases). The clonotype was recovered from a human donor who was either an allogeneic HSCT recipient or a stem cell or donor lymphocyte infusion donor (not recorded which). It is not recorded whose cells these are; they may come from a transplant donor. CDR3 sequence (DNA): TGCGCCAGCAGCCAAGTGGACAGCCACTCTGGAAACACCATATATTTT. Its translation: CASSQVDSHSGNTIYF.